These 7 T cell receptor beta chains were all obtained from the same sample, sequenced in a study of blood T cell repertoires in COVID-19. Clones were sequenced by immunoSEQ multiplex PCR, and TCRdb holds only the in-frame ones, with some missing. The sample yields around 200,000 clones, approximately 78% seen once. The sample taken for sequencing was peripheral blood. The receptor source for this set is a woman over 75 with active or convalescent COVID-19.

The chain is built from TRBV6-5 and TRBJ2-7, with a possible D match to TRBD2 (5 bases). The CDR3 length is 15 residues. Trimming stripped 4 bases from V and 2 bases from J, with 15 bases between. Germline V gene data show CDR1 as MNHEY and CDR2 as SVGAGI. In nucleotides, the CDR3 is TGTGCCAGCAGTTTGGGTATCGGGGAGCCCTACGAGCAGTACTTC. Its translation: CASSLGIGEPYEQYF.

The J gene is TRBJ1-6, the V gene TRBV2, with 10 bases aligning to TRBD1. CDR3 size: 17 residues. Unmatched junction bases numbered 9, after V lost 6 bases and J lost 4 bases. Germline loops: CDR1 SNHLY, CDR2 FYNNEI. The CDR3 nucleotides are TGTGCCAGCAGCAGGGACAGGGGTTCCCTTTATAATTCACCCCTCCACTTT. Translation: CASSRDRGSLYNSPLHF.

In the case of this clone: The sample contains more than one DNA sequence encoding this CDR3. The rearrangement uses TRBV28 and TRBJ1-2, with D possibly TRBD1 on 5 matching bases. The CDR3 is 11 amino acids. From germline, CDR1 is MDHEN and CDR2 SYDVKM. The V end lost 8 bases, the J end lost 5 bases, and 9 bases lay between the germline ends. The chain's CDR3 is CASSRGYGYTF. The CDR3 DNA reads as TGTGCCAGCTCTCGGGGGTATGGCTACACCTTC.

The chain is built from TRBV15 and TRBJ1-2; 9 bases align to TRBD1. Germline CDR1 and CDR2: LNHNV and YYDKDF (reference sequence). This CDR3 has 15 residues. The junction had 4 bases not matched to a gene; V was cut back by 2 bases and J by 3 bases. This CDR3 reads CATSRRTGVDYGYTF. CDR3 nucleotides: TGTGCCACCAGCAGAAGGACAGGGGTAGACTATGGCTACACCTTC.

This clone has only one observation. This chain connects TRBV5-1 to TRBJ1-2; 9 bases align to TRBD1. From germline, CDR1 is SGHRS and CDR2 YFSETQ. CDR3 length equals 13 residues. With V trimmed by 3 bases and J by 6 bases, 3 bases remained unmatched. The CDR3 bases are TGCGCCAGCAGCTCCGGACAGGGGCATGGCTACACCTTC. Residues: CASSSGQGHGYTF.

This clone appeared a few times. This chain connects TRBV11-1 to TRBJ1-2, with D uncertain. The CDR3 covers 13 residues. V was clipped by 1 base and J by 3 bases, with 6 bases between them. Germline loops: CDR1 SGHAT, CDR2 FQDESV (reference sequence). The CDR3 here is CASSLERDYGYTF. DNA for the CDR3: TGTGCCAGCAGCTTAGAACGGGACTATGGCTACACCTTC.

The CDR3 DNA sequence: TGTGCCAGCATCAAGGCAGGGCTCTATGGAAACACCATATATTTT. Amino acid sequence: CASIKAGLYGNTIYF. This sequence joins TRBV6-6 and TRBJ1-3, with a tentative D call TRBD1 (5 bases). From germline, CDR1 is MNHNY and CDR2 SVGAGI (reference sequence). Trimming shortened V by 7 bases and J by 3 bases, and 16 bases separated the two germline ends. The CDR3 has 15 residues.